This T cell receptor beta chain was recorded in a study of tissue T cells after allogeneic stem cell transplantation (dated by TCRdb to about 2022). With regard to the full study: Using research autopsies of patients with and without GVHD, plus mouse models of GVHD, the study profiled TCR beta repertoires across many tissues. The human arm was a prospective observational study without blinding or randomization.

Reading the label with the study, this specimen's time point is: mouse harvest day 7 after allogeneic transplant. Each mouse graft, delivered by tail vein injection, combined 10^6 splenic CD5+ T cells with 10^7 T-cell-depleted bone marrow cells. Mouse GVHD was modeled in a major MHC-mismatch B6 (H2b) into BALB/c (H2d) model, with tissues profiled at day 7 or 14. On day 7 or 14 post-transplant, mouse tissues and retro-orbital blood were harvested with separate sterile tools for each animal, and livers were flushed beforehand. Before genomic DNA isolation with the DNeasy Blood & Tissue Kit, mouse tissues were minced with razor blades in buffered saline. Library preparation used the immunoSEQ multiplex PCR assay. TCRbeta CDR3 sequencing was performed at survey depth by Adaptive Biotechnologies, and CDR3 sequences, V/J genes, productive frequency and template counts were reported. TCR beta CDR3 regions were amplified from genomic DNA rather than RNA. As for the original processing: Pairwise repertoire overlap between tissues was quantified with Jensen-Shannon divergence, where 1 means complete divergence and 0 identical. Tissues were clustered by single-linkage agglomerative hierarchical clustering of pairwise JSD values and displayed as dendrograms. GLIPH2 was run on all patient samples with simulation_depth 1000, kmer_min_depth 3, cdr3_length_cutoff 8, keeping groups with more than two unique CDR3s. A standardized tissue-overlap score was generated by extrapolating Jaccard GLIPH-group overlap across patients to a standard repertoire size of 1000 clones. To look at how diversity was associated with clinical or experimental variables, linear mixed-effect models were used, with tissue treated as a fixed effect and individual treated as a random effect. The source is immuneACCESS, and TCRdb retained only in-frame sequences with V and J called. Part of the clones is not carried over; for the studies checked, unresolved V genes explain less than half of this, and the remainder is unexplained. That table is the source of V, J and clone size, and D and trimming were worked out from the DNA. Recorded for this sample are more than 6,500 clones; about 51% of them occurred a single time. Of the sample, less than 7.5% falls within the top ten clones.

Results and caveats for the whole study, not just this receptor: Only a few T cell clones appeared in more than one patient, yet motif-based clustering showed tissue-specific repertoire signatures that were shared between patients. Which tissue TCRs were alloreactive or antigen-specific was not determined in the study, and some of the clones might have been host cells that persisted. The patient cohort was small and clinically heterogeneous, and sampling depth was acknowledged as a limitation. Within patients, how anatomically similar tissues were was a major factor shaping TCR repertoire composition, regardless of disease or transplant status. In both patients and mice, T cells from blood and spleen picked up only a limited part of the TCR repertoire that was detected in tissues.

The germline V gene (reference sequence) specifies NSQYPW as CDR1 and LRSPGD as CDR2. V and J lose 7 bases and 1 base, and a span of 9 bases separates them. Counted from cysteine to phenylalanine, this CDR3 has 13 amino acids. The 36 bases shown cover part of the CDR3, and their frame starts at base 1. This clone showed up just a few times. Its target antigen remains unknown. Being a mouse receptor, it is described with mouse gene labels and germline sequences. The CDR3 is cut off 1 residue early in the read; its end comes from the germline J gene. The chain links TRBV1 with TRBJ2-5, with the D gene not clear enough to name. Sample: gut tissue. The receptor was derived from a female BALB/c mouse given C57BL/6 T cells with graft-versus-host disease after an allogeneic hematopoietic cell transplant. The covered CDR3 bases are TGCACCTGCAAGGGAGGGTACCAAGACACCCAGTAC. Translated, it reads CTCKGGYQDTQY. The full CDR3 protein reads CTCKGGYQDTQYF.